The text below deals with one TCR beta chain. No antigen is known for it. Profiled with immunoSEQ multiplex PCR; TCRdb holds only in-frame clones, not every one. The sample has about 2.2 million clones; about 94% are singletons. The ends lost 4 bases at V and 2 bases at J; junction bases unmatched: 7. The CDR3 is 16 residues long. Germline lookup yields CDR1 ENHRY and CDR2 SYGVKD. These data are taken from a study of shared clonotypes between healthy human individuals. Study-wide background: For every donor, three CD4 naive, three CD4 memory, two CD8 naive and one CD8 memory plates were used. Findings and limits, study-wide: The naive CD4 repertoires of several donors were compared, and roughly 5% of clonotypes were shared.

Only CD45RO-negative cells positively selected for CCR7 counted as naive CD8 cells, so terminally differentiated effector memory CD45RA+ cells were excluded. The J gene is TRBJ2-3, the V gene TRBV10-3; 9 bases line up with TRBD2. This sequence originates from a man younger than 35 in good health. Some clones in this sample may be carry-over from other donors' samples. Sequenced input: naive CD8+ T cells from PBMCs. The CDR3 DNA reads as TGTGCCATCAGTGCGCAGCGGGAGGTCTACACAGATACGCAGTATTTT. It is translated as CAISAQREVYTDTQYF.